This T cell receptor beta chain was identified in a study of cytomegalovirus exposure and HLA in healthy donors. General study findings and limits: Later analysis placed DRB1 highest and HLA-C lowest in TCR association rates, which differed by HLA locus. Further analysis, carried out later, found HLA-associated TCR beta chains more clonally expanded than equally common other chains.

PCR involved 60 Vbeta and 13 Jbeta primers. Method: immunoSEQ multiplex PCR; TCRdb's copy keeps in-frame clones and lacks some. The sample's table shows under 100,000 clones. Germline V lookup: CDR1 MNHEY, CDR2 SMNVEV (reference sequence). V was trimmed by 3 bases and J by 7 bases, leaving 15 bases between them. The CDR3 runs to 14 residues. Regarding this clone: Its specificity is unknown.

Sequencing input: PBMCs. The chain links TRBV27 to TRBJ1-1; a weak D match, TRBD1 (5 bases). This TCR derives from a man aged 25 to 40 in good health and CMV-seronegative. CDR3 in amino acids: CASSLGQGGGEAFF. In DNA form, the CDR3 reads TGTGCCAGCAGTTTGGGGCAGGGAGGCGGTGAAGCTTTCTTT.